The 18 T cell receptor beta chains presented below share a single source sample, sequenced in a study of cytomegalovirus exposure and HLA in healthy donors. With 60 Vbeta and 13 Jbeta primers, the PCR was carried out. Assay used: immunoSEQ multiplex PCR; TCRdb lists only in-frame clones, some missing. The sample has 150,000 to 200,000 clones; over 75% are singletons. The sequencing input was PBMCs. These receptors all come from a woman between 45 and 60 years old in good health and CMV-seropositive.

The rearrangement links TRBV21-1 to TRBJ1-1; TRBD1, as called in the table, went unchecked against the DNA. TRBV21-1 is flagged as a pseudogene. This CDR3 contains 14 residues. CDR3 residues: CASSKARTGEEAFF. The CDR3 nucleotides are TGTGCCAGCAGCAAAGCCCGGACAGGGGAGGAAGCTTTCTTT.

The gene calls are TRBV2 and TRBJ2-1, with 8 bases fitting TRBD2. Germline V gives CDR1 SNHLY, CDR2 FYNNEI. J was trimmed by 10 bases and V by 2 bases; bases with no gene match: 1. The CDR3 totals 12 residues. CDR3 DNA sequence: TGTGCCAGCAGTGAAAGGACTAGCGAGCAGTTCTTC. Translated, it gives CASSERTSEQFF.

This clone was observed a handful of times. The chain couples TRBV29-1 to TRBJ1-4; TRBD1 is a possible D gene (5 bases). Between the trimmed V and J ends, which lost 0 bases and 13 bases, there was a span of 9 bases. Germline V CDR1 and CDR2: SQVTM, ANQGSEA. The CDR3 totals 11 residues. CDR3 residues: CSVEDQGRLFF. CDR3 in DNA: TGCAGCGTTGAAGATCAGGGTAGACTGTTTTTT.

This clone has more than one count but fewer than ten. V usage is TRBV21-1 and J usage is TRBJ2-1; no DNA check was done on the table's D call, TRBD2. TRBV21-1 is a documented pseudogene. The CDR3 runs to 16 residues. The CDR3 sequence: CASSTFPQRGDNEQFF. The CDR3 nucleotides are TGTGCCAGCAGCACCTTCCCGCAGCGGGGAGACAATGAGCAGTTCTTC.

V usage is TRBV12-5 and J usage is TRBJ1-2, with D tentatively TRBD1 (6 bases). Germline CDR1 and CDR2: LGHNT and FRNRAP. This CDR3 region has 13 residues. V lost 6 bases and J 2 bases, leaving 10 bases between the germline ends. The CDR3 DNA reads TGTGCTAGTGGCCTCGGACAGAACTATGGCTACACCTTC. Its translation is CASGLGQNYGYTF.

CDR3 DNA: TGTGCCAGCAGCTTATACTCTGGAAACACCATATATTTT. This encodes CASSLYSGNTIYF. J is TRBJ1-3 and V is TRBV7-2; the D is unclear. This CDR3 has 13 amino acids. Germline CDR1 SGHTA, CDR2 FQGNSA. The ends were cut back, 2 bases at V and 0 bases at J, with 2 bases in the middle.

The chain has TRBV6-4 and TRBJ2-1; TRBD2 aligns across 12 bases. V gave up 5 bases and J gave up 8 bases; unmatched junction bases: 7. Per the germline V gene, CDR1 is MRHNA and CDR2 is SNTAGT. The CDR3 extends over 15 amino acids. The CDR3: CASSLAGGPGDEQFF. Here the CDR3 DNA reads TGTGCCAGCAGTCTAGCGGGAGGGCCGGGGGATGAGCAGTTCTTC.

This clone has only a few counts. The J gene is TRBJ1-4, the V gene TRBV29-1; 8 bases map to TRBD1. CDR3 length equals 14 residues. J lost 6 bases, V lost 5 bases, and 8 bases had no gene match. CDR1 is SQVTM and CDR2 is ANQGSEA in the germline V gene. CDR3 sequence (DNA): TGCAGCGTTATCTCTTCGGGACAGGATGAAAAACTGTTTTTT. Encoded protein: CSVISSGQDEKLFF.

This clone appeared once. The genes are TRBV21-1 and TRBJ1-2; the D segment call TRBD1 is taken from the table without a DNA check. TRBV21-1 is a documented pseudogene. The CDR3 is 15 residues long. The chain's CDR3 is CASSTPGQVFYGYTF. The DNA of the CDR3 is TGTGCCAGCAGCACCCCGGGACAGGTTTTCTATGGCTACACCTTC.

The chain combines TRBV4-2 with TRBJ2-5; perhaps TRBD1 as D (6 bases). Germline V gene sequence: CDR1 LGHNA, CDR2 YNFKEQ. CDR3 size: 14 residues. Trimming took 2 bases from V and 4 from J, leaving 11 bases between them. CDR3 amino acids: CASSQTGFGETQYF. Here the CDR3 DNA reads TGTGCCAGCAGCCAAACAGGGTTTGGAGAGACCCAGTACTTC.

This clone appeared a single time. The rearrangement joins TRBV4-1 to TRBJ1-2, with TRBD1 matching 8 bases. V gave up 0 bases and J gave up 4 bases; unmatched junction bases: 4. In germline, CDR1 is MGHRA, CDR2 YSYEKL. The CDR3 has 15 residues. The CDR3 loop reads CASSQDPDRAYGYTF. The CDR3, as DNA: TGCGCCAGCAGCCAAGATCCGGACAGGGCCTATGGCTACACCTTC.

The genes are TRBV20-1 and TRBJ2-3; D uncertain. Germline CDR1 DFQATT, CDR2 SNEGSKA (reference sequence). CDR3 length: 11 amino acids. The ends were cut back, 8 bases at V and 2 bases at J, with 8 bases in the middle. Here the CDR3 reads CSFRFTDTQYF. The DNA for the CDR3 is TGCAGTTTCCGGTTCACAGATACGCAGTATTTT.

The gene calls are TRBV10-3 and TRBJ2-3; 7 bases are a match to TRBD2. The trim removed 8 bases at V and 0 bases at J, leaving 11 bases unmatched. Germline lookup yields CDR1 ENHRY and CDR2 SYGVKD. The CDR3 sequence is 16 residues long. The CDR3 nucleotides are TGTGCCATCGCCGCCAGGTCTAGCGGTAGCACAGATACGCAGTATTTT. Amino acid sequence: CAIAARSSGSTDTQYF.

The chain employs TRBV5-1 and TRBJ2-1, with TRBD1 matching over 10 bases. Trimming cost V 3 bases and J 1 base; bases outside gene matches: 10. Germline CDR1 SGHRS, CDR2 YFSETQ. The CDR3 is made up of 18 amino acids. The CDR3 loop is CASSWAMGQGRSYNEQFF. The CDR3 coding sequence is TGCGCCAGCAGCTGGGCAATGGGACAGGGGAGGTCCTACAATGAGCAGTTCTTC. The variable domain in full, with the rest retrieved from reference TRBV5-1 and TRBJ2-1, is KAGVTQTPRYLIKTRGQQVTLSCSPISGHRSVSWYQQTPGQGLQFLFEYFSETQRNKGNFPGRFSGRQFSNSRSEMNVSTLELGDSALYLCASSWAMGQGRSYNEQFFGPGTRLTVL.

There are a few counts of this clone. V is TRBV5-6 and J is TRBJ2-6; 9 nucleotides agree with TRBD2. Germline V gene data show CDR1 as SGHDT and CDR2 as YYEEEE. V was pared by 3 bases and J by 1 base, with 11 bases of the junction left unmatched. CDR3 length equals 19 residues. As DNA, the CDR3 is TGTGCCAGCAGCTATGGGCCGGGACTAGCCGTATCTGGGGCCAACGTCCTGACTTTC. Translation: CASSYGPGLAVSGANVLTF.

The V and J genes are TRBV29-1 and TRBJ2-1; perhaps TRBD1 as D (6 bases). Trimming stripped 3 bases from V and 7 bases from J, with 10 bases between. From germline, CDR1 is SQVTM and CDR2 ANQGSEA. The CDR3 covers 12 residues. DNA of the CDR3: TGCAGCGTTGATGCGACAGGAAATGAGCAGTTCTTC. Translating gives CSVDATGNEQFF.

The chain has TRBV6-5 and TRBJ1-5; TRBD1 agrees at 8 bases. The CDR3 is 15 residues long. The germline gives CDR1 MNHEY, CDR2 SVGAGI. V trimming: 6 bases; J trimming: 2 bases; junction bases outside the gene matches: 6. CDR3 DNA: TGTGCCAGCAGAGAACAGGGGGTTGGCAATCAGCCCCAGCATTTT. Its protein is CASREQGVGNQPQHF.

The genes are TRBV11-3 and TRBJ2-3, with 7 bases matching TRBD2. The length of the CDR3 is 17 residues. The V segment lost 5 bases and the J segment 2 bases; nucleotides outside the gene matches: 13. The germline V gene encodes CDR1 SGHNT and CDR2 YENEEA. CDR3 residues: CASSPGTIGGYTDTQYF. The CDR3 DNA follows: TGTGCCAGCAGCCCGGGGACCATCGGGGGGTACACAGATACGCAGTATTTT.